This T cell receptor beta chain was captured by sequencing in a study of tumor and adjacent non-tumor tissue in lung cancer. Study overall: Patients comprised about a dozen adenocarcinoma, a couple of squamous cell carcinoma and 1 small cell lung cancer. Patients were aged roughly 30 to 76, 10 men and 5 women, stage I to III. Study-wide findings and caveats: Tumor tissue had significantly higher TCR diversity than normal lung. Tumor TCR diversity, when higher, was linked to shorter survival.

The template was RNA from unsorted bulk tissue. Trimming took 2 bases from V and 10 from J, leaving 11 bases between them. Germline lookup yields CDR1 GTSNPN and CDR2 SVGIG (reference sequence). This CDR3 region has 11 residues. TCRbeta libraries were built with three rounds of nested PCR, modified from ARM-PCR. From the multiplex PCR reads, TCRdb called clonotypes with MiXCR, one entry per CDR3 protein. The sample has 100,000 to 120,000 distinct CDR3 sequences, nearly 85% seen once. This clonotype was recorded at least ten times. The target antigen is unknown. The TCR sequence derives from a man aged 65 to 79 with non-small cell lung cancer. The V and J genes are TRBV30 and TRBJ1-1; no firm D call. Material: lung tumor tissue. CDR3 loop: CAWSIGVGAFF. CDR3 DNA: TGTGCCTGGAGTATCGGGGTCGGAGCTTTCTTT.